This T cell receptor beta chain was found in a study of T cells in tuberculosis. Study observations and caveats: Active tuberculosis patients had shorter CDR3-alpha; the beta difference was nonsignificant.

Clones were sequenced by immunoSEQ multiplex PCR, and TCRdb holds only the in-frame ones, with some missing. Here the sample spans tens of thousands of clones, nearly 90% being singletons. Time point meaning: new active TB diagnosis, blood taken before or within 7 days of starting treatment. Positive smear microscopy and/or M. tuberculosis culture confirmed active disease. The length of the CDR3 is 16 residues. The germline gives CDR1 MNHNY, CDR2 SVGAGI (reference sequence). V was pared by 2 bases and J by 1 base, with 1 base of the junction left unmatched. A word on this clone: As yet, its antigen is unknown.

This TCR was sampled from an adult with tuberculosis. This material consisted of PBMCs, taken at tuberculosis diagnosis. The rearrangement links TRBV6-6 to TRBJ2-1; 11 nucleotides agree with TRBD2. Here the CDR3 reads CASSYRTSGSYNEQFF. In nucleotides, the CDR3 is TGTGCCAGCAGTTACCGGACTAGCGGGTCCTACAATGAGCAGTTCTTC.